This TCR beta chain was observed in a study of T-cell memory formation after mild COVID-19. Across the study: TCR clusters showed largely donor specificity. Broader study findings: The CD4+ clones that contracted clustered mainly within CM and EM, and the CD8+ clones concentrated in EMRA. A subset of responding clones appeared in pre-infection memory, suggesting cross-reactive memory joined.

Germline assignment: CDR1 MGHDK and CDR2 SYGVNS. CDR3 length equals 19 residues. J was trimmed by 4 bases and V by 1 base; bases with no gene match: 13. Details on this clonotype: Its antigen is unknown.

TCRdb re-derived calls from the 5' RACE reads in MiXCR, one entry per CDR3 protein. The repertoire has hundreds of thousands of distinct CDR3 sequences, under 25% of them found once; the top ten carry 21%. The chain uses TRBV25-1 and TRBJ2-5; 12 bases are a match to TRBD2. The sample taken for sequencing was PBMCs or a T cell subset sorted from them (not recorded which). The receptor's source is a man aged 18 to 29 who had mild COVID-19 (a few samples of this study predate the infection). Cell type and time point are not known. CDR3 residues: CASSEWSGLAGGPIETQYF. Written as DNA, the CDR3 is TGTGCCAGCAGTGAATGGAGCGGGCTAGCGGGGGGGCCTATAGAGACCCAGTACTTC. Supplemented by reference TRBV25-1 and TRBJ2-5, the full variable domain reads EADIYQTPRYLVIGTGKKITLECSQTMGHDKMYWYQQDPGMELHLIHYSYGVNSTEKGDLSSESTVSRIRTEHFPLTLESARPSHTSQYLCASSEWSGLAGGPIETQYFGPGTRLLVL.